This T cell receptor beta chain was recorded in a study of cytomegalovirus exposure and HLA in healthy donors. The PCR ran on 60 Vbeta and 13 Jbeta primers. Profiled with immunoSEQ multiplex PCR; TCRdb holds only in-frame clones, not every one. The sample yields 150,000 to 200,000 clones, 70% to 85% seen once. Remarks on this clone: The target antigen is unknown.

V was clipped by 6 bases and J by 5 bases, with 17 bases between them. The CDR3 contains 14 residues. Germline CDR1 reads MDHEN; CDR2 reads SYDVKM. The study's findings and limits: Reportedly, fewer N-insertions than the roughly 700-donor mean appeared in an Asian-associated ancestry cluster in a later analysis.

The TCR sequence derives from a woman in her 30s in good health and CMV-seropositive. The V gene is TRBV28, the J gene TRBJ2-7; D might be TRBD2 (6 bases). Source material: PBMCs. The CDR3, as DNA: TGTGCCAGCAGCAGAGTACGGGAGTGGGACGAGCAGTACTTC. This sequence encodes CASSRVREWDEQYF. Full variable domain (missing parts from reference TRBV28 and TRBJ2-7): DVKVTQSSRYLVKRTGEKVFLECVQDMDHENMFWYRQDPGLGLRLIYFSYDVKMKEKGDIPEGYSVSREKKERFSLILESASTNQTSMYLCASSRVREWDEQYFGPGTRLTVT.